The present T cell receptor (beta chain) was sequenced within a study of T cell responses to AZD1222 COVID-19 vaccine (dated by TCRdb to about 2021). Regarding the research as a whole: TCR sequencing covered over 230 trial participants: around 210 given two doses of AZD1222 and approximately 26 given two doses of MenACWY control vaccine. Trial participants were enrolled into age subgroups of 18-55, 56-69 and 70-plus years, which contained 148, 28 and 57 TCR-sequenced participants, respectively.

Notes on this clone: It lacks a known antigen. No base qualities exist here, and no much larger clone lies one base off it.

The label giving this sample's time point can be read as: about 28 days (+/-7) after the second vaccine dose. The meaning of the sample's treatment or condition label: meningococcal conjugate vaccine given as trial control. The vaccinee samples were drawn from two UK trials, COV001 and COV002, one of which was a single-blind randomized controlled phase 2/3 trial testing AZD1222 (ChAdOx1 nCoV-19) in healthy adults. For TCRbeta chain sequencing, PBMC samples were collected from trial participants at day 0 and at day 28 after the second dose. V ends up 3 bases short and J 8 bases short, with an unmatched junction base count of 6. From the cysteine up to the phenylalanine, the CDR3 has a length of 14 residues. The read is trimmed to its CDR3 DNA, 42 bases read in frame from base 1. CDR1 and CDR2 were assigned from the germline V gene as SGHRS and YFSETQ. What the authors observed across the whole study: Participants were mostly white British, with more females than males. The authors suggested clonal diversity may have been underestimated. Because no samples from the day 14 peak response were available, repertoires could be characterized only after the peak T cell response. In the small 56-69-year group, the increase in depth fell short of significance, most likely because of low power. Conclusions about previously exposed vaccinees are limited because only a handful of AZD1222 recipients were SARS-CoV-2 seropositive at baseline. Epitopes outside the regions mutated in the B.1.351 and B.1.1.7 variants were reportedly recognized by nearly half of the unique spike-specific TCRs. After two AZD1222 doses, both the breadth and the depth of spike-specific TCRs were significantly higher than at day 0 and than in MenACWY recipients. CD4 TCRs associated with the vaccine covered the entire spike protein, and the dominant responses were in regions 160-218 and 743-854.

The CDR3 regions of human TCRbeta chains were analyzed by immunosequencing. Processing in the source paper ran as follows. TCRs in the repertoires were compared against a reference library of SARS-CoV-2-specific TCRs that had been generated with the MIRA antigen-specificity platform. Breadth was defined as the fraction of unique TCRs that were SARS-CoV-2-associated. Depth was defined as the fraction of total T cells that were SARS-CoV-2-associated. Using the MIRA data, each spike-specific TCR was mapped to the spike region that the TCR reacts to and placed in a CD4 or CD8 class. Log10-transformed breadth and depth values were compared by one-way ANOVA with Sidak's multiple comparisons tests. TCRdb took this table from immuneACCESS and kept in-frame rearrangements with V and J called. Such tables lack part of the clones; where checked against another copy, unresolved V genes explain under half of the gap, and the rest is unexplained. V, J and clone size derive from that table, while D and trimming were established from the DNA sequence. This sample gives around 47,000 clones in total; around 80% of them show up just once. Jointly, the top ten make up 20% to 25% of the sample.

The clonotype originates from an adult who received the MenACWY meningococcal vaccine as a control. The chain employs TRBV5-1 and TRBJ1-2; TRBD1 lines up with 11 middle nucleotides. The starting material was peripheral blood, obtained 28 days after the second dose of the MenACWY control vaccine. The CDR3 in this case is CASSSDRGLGGYTF. The nucleotide sequence reads as follows: TGCGCCAGCAGCTCGGACAGGGGGCTTGGAGGCTACACCTTC.